Listed below are T cell receptor beta chains from one sample, sequenced in a study of blood T cell repertoires in COVID-19. Some clones are missing from TCRdb's copy, which holds only in-frame ones; the method was immunoSEQ multiplex PCR. The sample lists 60,000 to 95,000 clones, approximately 88% occurring once. Material: peripheral blood. These receptors were collected from a woman between 45 and 65 years old with acute or convalescent COVID-19. Each CDR3 is given with its conserved first and last residue. D genes are given only for firm matches. Only some rows state a clone size, as once, few, many or a class for expanded clones.

.	TRBV5-6	TRBD1	TRBJ1-6	CASSLTGGSSPLHF
.	TRBV6-5	.	TRBJ2-7	CAIGAYEQYF
.	TRBV4-1	TRBD1	TRBJ1-5	CASSYNSGGGQPQHF
.	TRBV6-5	.	TRBJ1-1	CASRTGTQNTEAFF
.	TRBV3-1/TRBV3-2	.	TRBJ1-1	CASSQEGTKVAFF
.	TRBV5-1	TRBD1	TRBJ1-1	CASSSTGAGTEAFF
.	TRBV9	TRBD1	TRBJ1-2	CASSTGTGFYGYTF
.	TRBV3-1/TRBV3-2	TRBD2	TRBJ2-1	CASSQVAGRHNEQFF
.	TRBV11-2	.	TRBJ1-4	CASSSGRRNEKLFF
.	TRBV3-1/TRBV3-2	TRBD1	TRBJ1-6	CASSQRTGGYNSPLHF
.	TRBV7-9	.	TRBJ2-7	CASSLAQGSHHEQYF
.	TRBV18	TRBD1	TRBJ1-4	CASSRMRQGGEKLFF
.	TRBV19	TRBD1	TRBJ1-5	CATNTGQNGQPQHF
.	TRBV15	.	TRBJ2-5	CATSRLQGPQETQYF
once	TRBV5-8	TRBD1	TRBJ1-4	CASSPQGALEKLFF
.	TRBV10-1	TRBD1	TRBJ1-6	CASSSGQGNLPLHF
.	TRBV4-1	.	TRBJ2-2	CASSLSGSANTGELFF